Listed here is a single TCR beta chain. Its antigen is not identified. The naive CD8 subset, CD45RO-negative cells positively selected for CCR7, excluded terminally differentiated effector memory CD45RA+ cells. Assay used: immunoSEQ multiplex PCR; TCRdb lists only in-frame clones, some missing. Of some 2,100,000 clones in the sample, about 93% are singletons; the top ten hold around 1.7%. The entry originates in a study of shared clonotypes between healthy human individuals. Study observations and caveats: The study found lower generation probabilities in non-shared clonotypes than in those shared by all four donors.

The V gene end was trimmed by 1 base and the J gene end by 4 bases; junction bases not matched to a gene: 3. The CDR3 covers 15 residues. CDR1 and CDR2 (germline): SGHVS, FQNEAQ. Sequencing was carried out using naive CD8+ T cells from PBMCs. The rearrangement uses TRBV7-8 and TRBJ2-7, with TRBD2 matching 11 bases. The TCR was taken from a man aged 18 to 35 in good health. Some clones in this sample may be carry-over from other donors' samples. CDR3 in DNA: TGTGCCAGCAGCTTAGTGGGGACTAGCGGATACGAGCAGTACTTC. Its protein is CASSLVGTSGYEQYF.